This TCR beta chain was obtained from a study of T cells in localized non-small cell lung cancer. Assay used: immunoSEQ multiplex PCR; TCRdb lists only in-frame clones, some missing. The table includes a few thousand clones, 23% detected once. The CDR3 consists of 14 residues. The germline CDR1 and CDR2 sequences are LNHNV and YYDKDF (reference sequence). Trimming cost V 7 bases and J 4 bases; bases outside gene matches: 5. The clonotype originates from a female donor older than 55 with stage I lung adenocarcinoma. Sequences were derived from lung tumor tissue, sampled before any cancer treatment. The chain joins TRBV15 to TRBJ2-1, with 9 bases matching TRBD1. The CDR3 loop reads CATNRQGGYNEQFF. The CDR3 region has the DNA TGTGCCACCAATAGACAGGGGGGTTACAATGAGCAGTTCTTC.